This section outlines one T cell receptor (beta chain) sequence together with its context. The antigen is undetermined. This sample was included in a study of cytomegalovirus exposure and HLA in healthy donors. The study's findings and limits: Cytomegalovirus association was listed for under 200 TCR beta chains.

Germline values: CDR1 SNHLY, CDR2 FYNNEI. The J segment lost 7 bases and the V segment lost 1 base, leaving 7 bases of the junction unmatched. The CDR3 is made up of 15 amino acids. The data were produced by immunoSEQ multiplex PCR, yet TCRdb's version contains in-frame clones alone and is incomplete. Seen here are some 210,000 clones, about nine tenths observed once, and the top ten hold roughly 2%. Separation from the roughly 700-subject first cohort characterized the approximately 120-subject validation cohort, to which the donors belonged. The origin of this receptor is a young woman in good health and CMV-seropositive. Sequencing was carried out using PBMCs. The J gene is TRBJ1-5, the V gene TRBV2; 7 nucleotides align to TRBD1. CDR3 sequence (DNA): TGTGCCAGCAGTGAAGATAGGGGGCAACACCAGCCCCAGCATTTT. Amino acid sequence: CASSEDRGQHQPQHF.